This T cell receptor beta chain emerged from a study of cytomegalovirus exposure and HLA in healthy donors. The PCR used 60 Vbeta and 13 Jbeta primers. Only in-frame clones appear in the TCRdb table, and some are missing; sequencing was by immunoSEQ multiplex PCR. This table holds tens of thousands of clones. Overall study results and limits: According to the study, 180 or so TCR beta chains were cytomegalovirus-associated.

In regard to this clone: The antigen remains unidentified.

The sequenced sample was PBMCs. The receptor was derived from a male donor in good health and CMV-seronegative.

This chain's CDR3 is CASSLDWGSSYEQYF. CDR3 nucleotides: TGTGCCAGCAGCTTAGATTGGGGCAGCTCCTACGAGCAGTACTTC. The V gene is TRBV7-9, the J gene TRBJ2-7; weak D call: TRBD1 (5 bases). Trimming stripped 1 base from V and 0 bases from J, with 10 bases between. The CDR3 runs 15 residues. Germline V gene lookup returns CDR1 SEHNR and CDR2 FQNEAQ (reference sequence).